This TCR beta chain was retrieved from a study of cytomegalovirus exposure and HLA in healthy donors. Study-level information: Around four fifths of 300 to 450 genotyped donors fell in the Caucasian-associated ancestry cluster. Study-wide findings and caveats: A later analysis revealed that TCR association rates differed between HLA loci, peaking at DRB1 and bottoming out at HLA-C. 150 or so TCR beta chains were listed as cytomegalovirus-associated.

The CDR3 runs to 15 residues. J gave up 3 bases and V 6 bases, and 10 bases lay outside the gene matches. Germline loops: CDR1 MNHEY, CDR2 SVGAGI. The PCR ran on 60 Vbeta and 13 Jbeta primers. Profiled with immunoSEQ multiplex PCR; TCRdb holds only in-frame clones, not every one. The sample has tens of thousands of clones; roughly four fifths are singletons. As concerns this clone: Its antigen is unidentified.

The clonotype was recovered from a male donor in good health and CMV-seropositive. Sequenced: PBMCs. J is TRBJ1-2 and V is TRBV6-5; 7 nucleotides line up with TRBD1. Here the CDR3 reads CASRAITGDDYGYTF. The CDR3 nucleotides are TGTGCCAGCAGGGCCATAACAGGGGACGACTATGGCTACACCTTC.